These T cell receptor beta chains were read from a single sample in a study of cytomegalovirus exposure and HLA in healthy donors. Data came from immunoSEQ multiplex PCR; TCRdb stores just in-frame clones and leaves some out. The sample yields 97,000 or so clones, 85% to 95% seen once. The material sequenced was PBMCs. The receptors come from a woman aged 18-29 years in good health and CMV-seronegative. Each CDR3 is given with its conserved first and last residue. Fields, in order: D gene, J gene, V gene, clone size, CDR3 length, CDR3 DNA, CDR3 protein. D genes are given only for firm matches. Not every row has a clone size; where given, it reads once, few, many or a size class.

- TRBJ1-2 TRBV7-8 once 15 TGTGCCAGCAGCTTTCTCGATGGGGGGGTGGGAGGCTACACCTTC CASSFLDGGVGGYTF
TRBD2 TRBJ2-1 TRBV7-9 - 16 TGTGCCAGCAGCTTATCTACTAGCGGCACCTACAATGAGCAGTTCTTC CASSLSTSGTYNEQFF
- TRBJ1-1 TRBV5-6 - 16 TGTGCCAGCAGTCACCCATCTGGGTACGGGGACACTGAAGCTTTCTTT CASSHPSGYGDTEAFF
TRBD1 TRBJ2-3 TRBV27 - 16 TGTGCCAGCAGTTTGTCGGGACAGGCCCGAACCCTTACGCAGTATTTT CASSLSGQARTLTQYF
- TRBJ1-5 TRBV6-1 - 15 TGTGCCAGCAGTGAAAAGCCAGGGCCTGGTCAGCCCCAGCATTTT CASSEKPGPGQPQHF
- TRBJ1-2 TRBV5-4 once 13 TGTGCCAGCAGTTCAGACGGGTTGTATGGCTACACCTTC CASSSDGLYGYTF
TRBD2 TRBJ2-7 TRBV11-3 - 13 TGTGCCAGCAGCTTGGCTAGCGGCTACGAGCAGTACTTC CASSLASGYEQYF
TRBD2 TRBJ2-3 TRBV9 - 14 TGTGCCAGCAGCACGAGCGGGAGTGTAGATACGCAGTATTTT CASSTSGSVDTQYF
- TRBJ2-2 TRBV18 - 14 TGTGCCAGCTCACCAGGCACGGGCACCGGGGAGCTGTTTTTT CASSPGTGTGELFF
TRBD1 TRBJ1-2 TRBV7-2 - 15 TGTGCCAGCAGCCCCGGGACAGGGCTAGCGAATGGCTACACCTTC CASSPGTGLANGYTF
- TRBJ2-7 TRBV20-1 - 11 TGCAGTGCCCAGCCAGGGGTCGAGCAGTACTTC CSAQPGVEQYF
TRBD1 TRBJ1-6 TRBV27 - 14 TGTGCCAGCAGTTCCGGGACAGCAAATTCACCCCTCCACTTT CASSSGTANSPLHF
- TRBJ2-2 TRBV19 - 13 TGTGCCAGTAGTCTCGGGATGGGAGGGGAGCTGTTTTTT CASSLGMGGELFF
- TRBJ1-3 TRBV7-9 - 15 TGTGCCAGCAGCTTAAAAGCTAGGTCTGGAAACACCATATATTTT CASSLKARSGNTIYF
- TRBJ2-3 TRBV11-2 - 14 TGTGCCAGCAGCTTAGAGGAGTATCCACATACGCAGTATTTT CASSLEEYPHTQYF
TRBD2 TRBJ2-1 TRBV2 - 19 TGTGCCAGCAGTGAAGTGGTAATCGGACTAGCGGGCTCCTACAATGAGCAGTTCTTC CASSEVVIGLAGSYNEQFF
TRBD2 TRBJ2-7 TRBV5-1 - 15 TGCGCCAGCAGCCCGGGACTAGCGGGAGCTCGCGAGCAGTACTTC CASSPGLAGAREQYF
- TRBJ2-2 TRBV6-5 - 14 TGTGCCAGCAGCTGGCAGGGTTCTGTCGGGGAGCTGTTTTTT CASSWQGSVGELFF
- TRBJ1-1 TRBV7-2 - 16 TGTGCCAGCAGCTTTAACCTTCCCCCGAGAAACACTGAAGCTTTCTTT CASSFNLPPRNTEAFF
- TRBJ1-2 TRBV11-2 - 16 TGTGCCAGCAGCTTAGCGAGGGGCAGGGGAACGGAAGGCTACACCTTC CASSLARGRGTEGYTF
TRBD1 TRBJ2-5 TRBV6-4 once 14 TGTGCCAGCAGTGACCTGGGACAGGGGGAGACCCAGTACTTC CASSDLGQGETQYF
TRBD2 TRBJ2-3 TRBV10-1 - 18 TGCGCCAGAAAAGACAGGGCCCTTCTAGCGGGACCCACAGATACGCAGTATTTT CARKDRALLAGPTDTQYF
- TRBJ1-1 TRBV15 - 12 TGTGCCACCAGCCTCAGCGCGGGGAAAGCTTTCTTT CATSLSAGKAFF